The TCR beta chain under discussion was sequenced for a study of T cell repertoires in cytomegalovirus infection. Each CDR3 protein gets one entry after TCRdb re-called the reads with MiXCR. The table has 110,000 to 150,000 distinct CDR3 sequences, around 30% seen once; the top ten hold around half. The CDR3 loop spans 16 amino acids. V was clipped by 4 bases and J by 0 bases, with 15 bases between them. Germline V gene sequence: CDR1 SQVTM, CDR2 ANQGSEA. The sample holds a few counts of this clonotype. Its antigen is currently unknown. Points from the study as a whole: HLA-C-restricted CMV clonotypes gave the most frequent clonotype in two of eight donors.

The sample was CD8+ T cells from cultured PBMCs, taken from culture after CMV antigen stimulation. The V gene is TRBV29-1, the J gene TRBJ1-4; possibly TRBD1 for D (5 bases). This TCR came from a human donor in good health (CMV status not recorded). Some clones in this sample may be carry-over from other donors' samples. Here the CDR3 reads CSVVGGLGSTNEKLFF. The CDR3 region has the DNA TGCAGCGTTGTTGGGGGTCTCGGTTCAACTAATGAAAAACTGTTTTTT.